This T cell receptor (beta chain) came from a study of blood T cell repertoires in COVID-19 (dated by TCRdb to about 2020). Regarding the research as a whole: Collaborator samples came from the United States, Italy and Spain and covered acute and convalescent phases of COVID-19. The material from the prospective study consisted of cDNA or gDNA derived from T cells, B-cell-depleted T cells, or PBMCs. Deeply sampled blood TCRbeta repertoires from subjects exposed to, actively infected with, or recovered from COVID-19 were included in the dataset. The repertoires were made available in a free public database intended to serve as a resource for research on the immune response to SARS-CoV-2. The samples were drawn from the first 160 participants of the ongoing ImmuneRACE study and from more than 1,000 subjects provided by 6 global collaborators. Nearly every sample came with metadata listing a de-identified subject ID, COVID-19 status, age in years and sex. Where available, HLA class I and class II types were taken from metadata supplied by the sample provider and were not determined by assay-based typing. What the research found in general, with its limitations: Clinical and demographic metadata were provided uncurated, with the amount varying by source and participant.

In regard to this clone: Its antigen is not yet known. No clone much larger than this one lies a single base away; base qualities are absent.

One collaborating source in Seattle enrolled patients while the patients were actively infected and followed the patients over time throughout the course of disease. Whole blood was collected in K2EDTA tubes by collaborating institutions according to the institutions' own protocols. For TCRbeta analysis, collaborator samples were shipped as frozen whole blood, as isolated PBMCs, or as DNA extracted from either sample type. Counted from cysteine to phenylalanine, this CDR3 has 11 amino acids. Only CDR3 DNA is held: 33 bases, read in frame from base 1. V lost 7 bases and J lost 5 bases; the stretch between them is 9 bases long. Taken from the germline V gene, the CDR1 and CDR2 loops are MNHEY and SVGAGI. TCRbeta CDR3 regions were amplified from genomic DNA by means of the immunoSEQ Assay, a bias-controlled multiplex PCR. The paper's processing steps were these. The number of nucleated cells in each sample was estimated by amplification of reference gene primers within the assay. Sequence reads were collapsed and filtered to measure the absolute abundance of every unique TCRbeta CDR3 rearrangement. Productive Simpson clonality was computed per sample as the square root of Simpson's diversity index over productive rearrangements. Imported from immuneACCESS, the table was reduced by TCRdb to in-frame sequences with V and J called. These copies leave out some clones; in studies compared against another copy, an unresolved V gene accounts for under half, and the cause of the remainder is not known. V, J and clone size derive from that table, while D and trimming were established from the DNA sequence. For this sample the table gives approximately 440,000 clones, of which about nine tenths were detected only once. 10% to 15% of the sample is in the top ten clones.

The V gene is TRBV6-5 and the J gene is TRBJ2-7, with no confident D gene call. This TCR came from a woman aged 50 to 60 with COVID-19, enrolled during active disease. The sequencing sample was made of peripheral blood. The DNA is as follows: TGTGCCAGCACTACCATAGACGAGCAGTACTTC. Its translation is CASTTIDEQYF.